This is a list of T cell receptor beta chains from one sample in a study of blood T cells in healthy people across ages. Each CDR3 protein gets one entry after TCRdb re-called the 5' RACE reads with MiXCR. The sample has 1.5 million to 2 million distinct CDR3 sequences; approximately 30% are singletons. The sequencing sample was made of blood. Source of these receptors: a woman younger than 45 in good health. Both conserved end residues are part of each CDR3. Each record gives: D gene, V gene, clone size, J gene, CDR3 DNA, CDR3 protein. The D gene is left open where the match is weak. Part of the rows lack a size; the others show once, few, many or a class for expanded clones.

D gene: NA; V gene: TRBV5-1; clone size: NA; J gene: TRBJ1-4; CDR3 DNA: TGCGCCAGCAGCGCTGACACGGGTGTAAGTGAAAAACTGTTTTTT; CDR3 protein: CASSADTGVSEKLFF
D gene: NA; V gene: TRBV7-6; clone size: NA; J gene: TRBJ2-6; CDR3 DNA: TGTGCCAGCAGCTTAGACTCTGAGAGGGTGGCTGGGGCCAACGTCCTGACTTTC; CDR3 protein: CASSLDSERVAGANVLTF
D gene: TRBD2; V gene: TRBV18; clone size: NA; J gene: TRBJ2-1; CDR3 DNA: TGTGCCAGCTCACCGGGCCTAGCGGGTATGAACAATGGGCAGTTCTTC; CDR3 protein: CASSPGLAGMNNGQFF
D gene: TRBD2; V gene: TRBV18; clone size: NA; J gene: TRBJ2-7; CDR3 DNA: TGTGCCAGCTCACCATCTAGCGGGGGGAACTACGAGCAGTACTTC; CDR3 protein: CASSPSSGGNYEQYF
D gene: NA; V gene: TRBV20-1; clone size: NA; J gene: TRBJ2-3; CDR3 DNA: TGCAGCCTGGGGTCCCGGGTTGCAGATACGCAGTATTTT; CDR3 protein: CSLGSRVADTQYF
D gene: TRBD2; V gene: TRBV20-1; clone size: few; J gene: TRBJ2-5; CDR3 DNA: TGCAGTGCTAGAGAGCAGGGGCGGGGGGGCGGCCAAGAGACCCAGTACTTC; CDR3 protein: CSAREQGRGGGQETQYF
D gene: TRBD2; V gene: TRBV9; clone size: few; J gene: TRBJ2-7; CDR3 DNA: TGTGCCAGCAGCGAGGGACTAGCGGGGGGGCCAAACGCGCCTAGCTACGAGCAGTACTTC; CDR3 protein: CASSEGLAGGPNAPSYEQYF
D gene: TRBD1; V gene: TRBV27; clone size: NA; J gene: TRBJ2-3; CDR3 DNA: TGTGCCAGCAACGATCTGGGACAGGGTGCAGATACGCAGTATTTT; CDR3 protein: CASNDLGQGADTQYF
D gene: NA; V gene: TRBV9; clone size: many; J gene: TRBJ2-6; CDR3 DNA: TGTGCCAGCAGCGTAGTGCCTGGGGCCAACGTCCTGACTTTC; CDR3 protein: CASSVVPGANVLTF
D gene: NA; V gene: TRBV29-1; clone size: NA; J gene: TRBJ2-3; CDR3 DNA: TGCAGCGTTGCTCGAGGGGGGTACACAGATACGCAGTATTTT; CDR3 protein: CSVARGGYTDTQYF
D gene: NA; V gene: TRBV6-2/TRBV6-3; clone size: many; J gene: TRBJ2-7; CDR3 DNA: TGTGCCAGCACAACGCCCCGCTCCTACGAGCAGTACTTC; CDR3 protein: CASTTPRSYEQYF
D gene: NA; V gene: TRBV6-6; clone size: few; J gene: TRBJ2-1; CDR3 DNA: TGTGCCAGCAGTTACCAGGGGTCCAATGAGCAGTTCTTC; CDR3 protein: CASSYQGSNEQFF
D gene: NA; V gene: TRBV29-1; clone size: NA; J gene: TRBJ2-5; CDR3 DNA: TGCAGCGTTGAATTCGGGAATCAAGAGACCCAGTACTTC; CDR3 protein: CSVEFGNQETQYF
D gene: TRBD2; V gene: TRBV6-5; clone size: few; J gene: TRBJ2-1; CDR3 DNA: TGTGCCAGCAGTTACTACCCGTTAGCGGGCCGCTACAATGAGCAGTTCTTC; CDR3 protein: CASSYYPLAGRYNEQFF
D gene: NA; V gene: TRBV20-1; clone size: NA; J gene: TRBJ1-5; CDR3 DNA: TGCAGTGCTAGCGGGGTGGAGACCGCCGAACGCAATCAGCCCCAGCATTTT; CDR3 protein: CSASGVETAERNQPQHF
D gene: NA; V gene: TRBV27; clone size: many; J gene: TRBJ1-2; CDR3 DNA: TGTGCCAGCAGTTCAGTGCCGACTAACTATGGCTACACCTTC; CDR3 protein: CASSSVPTNYGYTF
D gene: TRBD1; V gene: TRBV4-1; clone size: NA; J gene: TRBJ1-4; CDR3 DNA: TGCGCCAGCAGCCTCCGGGACAGGGCTAATGAAAAACTGTTTTTT; CDR3 protein: CASSLRDRANEKLFF
D gene: TRBD2; V gene: TRBV2; clone size: few; J gene: TRBJ2-5; CDR3 DNA: TGTGCCAGCAGGCTAGCGGGGGGGCCGGGGCGTGAGACCCAGTACTTC; CDR3 protein: CASRLAGGPGRETQYF
D gene: TRBD1; V gene: TRBV28; clone size: many; J gene: TRBJ2-7; CDR3 DNA: TGTGCCAGCAGTATCACCGGGACAGGGGGCTACGAGCAGTACTTC; CDR3 protein: CASSITGTGGYEQYF
D gene: TRBD2; V gene: TRBV5-6; clone size: NA; J gene: TRBJ2-1; CDR3 DNA: TGTGCCAGCAGCTCGGCGGTATCTAGCGGCTACAATGAGCAGTTCTTC; CDR3 protein: CASSSAVSSGYNEQFF
D gene: NA; V gene: TRBV10-2; clone size: few; J gene: TRBJ1-1; CDR3 DNA: TGCGCCACCCGGGCCGTCATAAGGGGCACTGAAGCTTTCTTT; CDR3 protein: CATRAVIRGTEAFF
D gene: TRBD2; V gene: TRBV6-1; clone size: NA; J gene: TRBJ2-1; CDR3 DNA: TGTGCCAGCAGGCTAGCGGGTTTCCCGAATGAGCAGTTCTTC; CDR3 protein: CASRLAGFPNEQFF
D gene: NA; V gene: TRBV5-1; clone size: few; J gene: TRBJ2-3; CDR3 DNA: TGCGCCAGCACTAAGGGGGGGAACCCACCAGATACGCAGTATTTT; CDR3 protein: CASTKGGNPPDTQYF
D gene: TRBD2; V gene: TRBV20-1; clone size: NA; J gene: TRBJ2-1; CDR3 DNA: TGTAGTGCTTCCCGACTAGCGGGCTTCGACAATGAGCAGTTCTTC; CDR3 protein: CSASRLAGFDNEQFF
D gene: TRBD1; V gene: TRBV11-2; clone size: many; J gene: TRBJ2-1; CDR3 DNA: TGTGCCAGCAGCCTCGACAGGGGGGCATCCAATGAGCAGTTCTTC; CDR3 protein: CASSLDRGASNEQFF
D gene: NA; V gene: TRBV20-1; clone size: NA; J gene: TRBJ2-4; CDR3 DNA: TGCAGTGCTAGAGAGCGCCCGGGCAGAGGGAGGAACATTCAGTACTTC; CDR3 protein: CSARERPGRGRNIQYF
D gene: NA; V gene: TRBV14; clone size: NA; J gene: TRBJ2-1; CDR3 DNA: TGTGCCAGCAGCCAAGTGAGGGGGAGATCCTACAATGAGCAGTTCTTC; CDR3 protein: CASSQVRGRSYNEQFF
D gene: NA; V gene: TRBV2; clone size: many; J gene: TRBJ2-4; CDR3 DNA: TGTGCCAGCAGGGGGGCCAAAAACATTCAGTACTTC; CDR3 protein: CASRGAKNIQYF
D gene: TRBD1; V gene: TRBV7-6; clone size: NA; J gene: TRBJ2-3; CDR3 DNA: TGTGCCAGCAGCTTAGCGACAGGGCTCACAGATACGCAGTATTTT; CDR3 protein: CASSLATGLTDTQYF
D gene: NA; V gene: TRBV9; clone size: many; J gene: TRBJ1-2; CDR3 DNA: TGTGCCAGCAGCGTAGCCCGGGGGGGCTATGGCTACACCTTC; CDR3 protein: CASSVARGGYGYTF